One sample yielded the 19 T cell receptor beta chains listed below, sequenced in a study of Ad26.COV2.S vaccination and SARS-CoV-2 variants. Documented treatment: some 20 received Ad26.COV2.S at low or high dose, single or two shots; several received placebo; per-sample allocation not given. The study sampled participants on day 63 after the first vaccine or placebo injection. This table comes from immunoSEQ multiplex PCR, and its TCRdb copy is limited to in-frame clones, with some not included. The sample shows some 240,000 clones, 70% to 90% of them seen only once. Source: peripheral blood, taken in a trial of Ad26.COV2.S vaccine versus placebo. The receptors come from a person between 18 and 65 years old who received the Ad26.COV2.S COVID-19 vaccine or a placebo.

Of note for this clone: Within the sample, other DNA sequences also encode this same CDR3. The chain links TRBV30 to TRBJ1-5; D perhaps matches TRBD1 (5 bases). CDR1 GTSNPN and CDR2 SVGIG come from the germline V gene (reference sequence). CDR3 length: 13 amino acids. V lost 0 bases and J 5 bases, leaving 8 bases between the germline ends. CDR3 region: CAWSVGRDQPQHF. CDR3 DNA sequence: TGTGCCTGGAGTGTGGGCAGGGATCAGCCCCAGCATTTT.

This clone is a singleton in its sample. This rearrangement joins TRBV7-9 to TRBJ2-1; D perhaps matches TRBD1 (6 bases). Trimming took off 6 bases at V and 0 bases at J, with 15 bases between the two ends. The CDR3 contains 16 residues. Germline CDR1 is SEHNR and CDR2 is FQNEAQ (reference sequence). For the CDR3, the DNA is TGTGCCAGCAGTTCAAGGGGGTGGAGCTCCTACAATGAGCAGTTCTTC. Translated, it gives CASSSRGWSSYNEQFF.

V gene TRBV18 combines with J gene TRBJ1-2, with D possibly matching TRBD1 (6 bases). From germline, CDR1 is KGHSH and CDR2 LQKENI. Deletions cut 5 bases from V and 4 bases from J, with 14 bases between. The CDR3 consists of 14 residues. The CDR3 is CASSSKRGGYGYTF. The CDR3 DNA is TGTGCCAGCTCATCCAAAAGAGGGGGCTATGGCTACACCTTC.

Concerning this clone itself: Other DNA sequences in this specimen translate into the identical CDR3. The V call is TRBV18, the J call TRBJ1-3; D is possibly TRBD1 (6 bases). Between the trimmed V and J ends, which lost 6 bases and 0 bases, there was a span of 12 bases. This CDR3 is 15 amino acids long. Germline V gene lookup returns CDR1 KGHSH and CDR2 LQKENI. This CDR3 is CASSPDRSSGNTIYF. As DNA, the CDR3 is TGTGCCAGCTCGCCCGACAGGAGCTCTGGAAACACCATATATTTT.

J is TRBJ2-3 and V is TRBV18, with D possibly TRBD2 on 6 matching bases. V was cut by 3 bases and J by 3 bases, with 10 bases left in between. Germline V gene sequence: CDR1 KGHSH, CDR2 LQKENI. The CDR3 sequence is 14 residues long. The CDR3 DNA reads TGTGCCAGCTCACCGGGGGGAAAGACAGATACGCAGTATTTT. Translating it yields CASSPGGKTDTQYF.

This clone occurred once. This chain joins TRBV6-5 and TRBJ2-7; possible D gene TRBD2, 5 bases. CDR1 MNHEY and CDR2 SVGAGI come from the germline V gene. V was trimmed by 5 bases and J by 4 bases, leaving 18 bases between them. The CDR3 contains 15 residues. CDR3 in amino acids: CASSPGYLAKYEQYV. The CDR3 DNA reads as TGTGCCAGCAGTCCGGGGTACCTAGCCAAATACGAGCAGTACGTC.

The CDR3 spells CASSLGNEQFF. The CDR3 bases are TGTGCCAGCTCACTGGGTAATGAGCAGTTCTTC. J is TRBJ2-1 and V is TRBV18; no reliable D call. Trimming removed 4 bases at V and 7 bases at J, with 5 bases between. The CDR3 loop spans 11 amino acids. From germline, CDR1 is KGHSH and CDR2 LQKENI.

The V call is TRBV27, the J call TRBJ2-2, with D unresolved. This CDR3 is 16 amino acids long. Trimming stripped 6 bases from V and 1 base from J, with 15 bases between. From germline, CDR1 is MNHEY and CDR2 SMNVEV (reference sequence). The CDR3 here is CASSSKAQLNTGELFF. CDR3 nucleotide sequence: TGTGCCAGCAGCTCGAAGGCGCAGCTGAACACCGGGGAGCTGTTTTTT.

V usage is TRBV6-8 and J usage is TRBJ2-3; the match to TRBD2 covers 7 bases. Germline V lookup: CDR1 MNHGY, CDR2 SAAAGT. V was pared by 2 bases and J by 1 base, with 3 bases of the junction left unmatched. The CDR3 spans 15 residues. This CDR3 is CASSYRLAGTDTQYF. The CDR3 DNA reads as TGTGCCAGCAGTTACCGGCTAGCGGGCACAGATACGCAGTATTTT.

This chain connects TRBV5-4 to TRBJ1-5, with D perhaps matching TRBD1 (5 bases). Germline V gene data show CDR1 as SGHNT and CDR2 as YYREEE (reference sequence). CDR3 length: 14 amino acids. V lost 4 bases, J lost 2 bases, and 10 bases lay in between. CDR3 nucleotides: TGTGCCAGCAGCCCGCGAGGGGGCAATCAGCCCCAGCATTTT. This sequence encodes CASSPRGGNQPQHF.

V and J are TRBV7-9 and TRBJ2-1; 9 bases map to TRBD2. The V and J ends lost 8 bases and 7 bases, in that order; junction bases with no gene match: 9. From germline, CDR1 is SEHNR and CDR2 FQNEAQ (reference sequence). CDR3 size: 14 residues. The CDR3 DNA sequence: TGTGCCAGCGGCCACGCGGGGGGGCGTAATGAGCAGTTCTTC. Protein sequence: CASGHAGGRNEQFF.

The CDR3: CASSLDNYSGEQYV. CDR3 in DNA: TGTGCCAGCAGCTTAGATAATTACAGCGGCGAGCAGTACGTC. The rearrangement links TRBV11-2 to TRBJ2-7; D may be TRBD2 (5 bases). The V end was cut by 0 bases, the J end by 6 bases, with 12 bases between. Looked up from germline, CDR1 is SGHAT and CDR2 is FQNNGV. The CDR3 spans 14 residues.

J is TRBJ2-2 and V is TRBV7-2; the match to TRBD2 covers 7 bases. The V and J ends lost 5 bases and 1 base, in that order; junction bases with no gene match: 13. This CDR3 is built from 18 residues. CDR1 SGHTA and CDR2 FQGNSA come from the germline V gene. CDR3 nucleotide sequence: TGTGCCAGCAGCCGGTCGGCGGGGGACCTAAGGAACACCGGGGAGCTGTTTTTT. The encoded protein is CASSRSAGDLRNTGELFF.

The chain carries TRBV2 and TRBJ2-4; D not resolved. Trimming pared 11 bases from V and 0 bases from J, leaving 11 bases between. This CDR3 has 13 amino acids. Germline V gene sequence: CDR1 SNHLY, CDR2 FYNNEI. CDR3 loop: CAALLLAKNIQYF. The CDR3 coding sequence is TGTGCCGCATTGTTACTAGCCAAAAACATTCAGTACTTC.

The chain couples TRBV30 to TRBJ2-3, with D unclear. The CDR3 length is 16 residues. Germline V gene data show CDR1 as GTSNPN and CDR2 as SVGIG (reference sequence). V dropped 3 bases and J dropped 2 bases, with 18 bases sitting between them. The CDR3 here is CAWREYSLRNTDTQYF. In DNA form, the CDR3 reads TGTGCCTGGAGGGAGTATAGCCTTCGGAACACAGATACGCAGTATTTT.

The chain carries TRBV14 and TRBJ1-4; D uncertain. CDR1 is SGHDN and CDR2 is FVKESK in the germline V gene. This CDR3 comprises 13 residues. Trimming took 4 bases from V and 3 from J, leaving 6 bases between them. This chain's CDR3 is CASSLQPNEKLFF. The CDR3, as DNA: TGTGCCAGCAGCCTACAGCCTAATGAAAAACTGTTTTTT.

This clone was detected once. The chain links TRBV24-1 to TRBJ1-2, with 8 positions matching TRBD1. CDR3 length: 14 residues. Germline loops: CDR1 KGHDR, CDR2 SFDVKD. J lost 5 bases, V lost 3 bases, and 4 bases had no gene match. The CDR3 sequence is CATSDGTGSYGYTF. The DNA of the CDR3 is TGTGCCACCAGTGATGGGACAGGCTCTTATGGCTACACCTTC.

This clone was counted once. The CDR3 protein is CASSLNRAPPGTQYF. The CDR3 DNA reads as TGTGCCAGCAGCTTAAATAGAGCTCCCCCTGGGACCCAGTACTTC. The J gene is TRBJ2-5, the V gene TRBV7-8; no definite D call. This CDR3 is built from 15 residues. Germline V gives CDR1 SGHVS, CDR2 FQNEAQ. Trimming took 2 bases from V and 7 from J, leaving 17 bases between them.

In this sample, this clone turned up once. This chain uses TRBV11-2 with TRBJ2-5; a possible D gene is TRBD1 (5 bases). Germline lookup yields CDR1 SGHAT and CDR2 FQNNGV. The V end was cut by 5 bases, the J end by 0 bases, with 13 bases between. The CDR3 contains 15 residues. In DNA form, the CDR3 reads TGTGCCAGCAGCAATAAGACAGTTTACCAAGAGACCCAGTACTTC. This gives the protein CASSNKTVYQETQYF.